This is a list of T cell receptor beta chains from one sample in a study of blood T cell repertoires in COVID-19. Measured with immunoSEQ multiplex PCR; TCRdb has only the in-frame clones, and not every one. The sample includes about 110,000 clones, 75% to 90% seen only once; the top ten take 18%. The sequencing sample was made of peripheral blood. The receptors here all came from a woman aged 55-75 years with acute or convalescent COVID-19. Both conserved end residues are part of each CDR3. A D gene is named only where the DNA matches it firmly. Part of the rows lack a size; the others show once, few, many or a class for expanded clones.

v_gene,len,abundance,j_gene,d_gene,CDR3nt,CDR3aa
TRBV28,15,.,TRBJ1-2,TRBD1,TGTGCCAGCATTGACAAGACAGGGCGACTCTATGGCTACACCTTC,CASIDKTGRLYGYTF
TRBV6-5,12,.,TRBJ2-5,TRBD1,TGTGCCAGCAGTTACGGACAGGGGTTCCAGTACTTC,CASSYGQGFQYF
TRBV5-1,16,.,TRBJ1-3,.,TGCGCCAGCAGGTTGGACAGCGGCCACTCTGGAAACACCATATATTTT,CASRLDSGHSGNTIYF
TRBV12-3/TRBV12-4,13,.,TRBJ1-6,.,TGTGCCAGCAGTAAGTCCGATCGGTCACCCCTCCACTTT,CASSKSDRSPLHF
TRBV5-1,14,once,TRBJ2-1,TRBD2,TGCGCCAGCAGTCGGACTAGCTCCTACAATGAGCAGTTCTTC,CASSRTSSYNEQFF
TRBV5-8,16,once,TRBJ1-5,.,TGTGCCAGCAGCTTGGCCCTCGGCAGGGTGGATCAGCCCCAGCATTTT,CASSLALGRVDQPQHF
TRBV6-5,13,.,TRBJ1-1,.,TGTGCCAGCACCCCCCCGGTCGGCACTGAAGCTTTCTTT,CASTPPVGTEAFF
TRBV13,14,.,TRBJ1-3,.,TGTGCCAGCGAAGACAAGAGCTCTGGAAACACCATATATTTT,CASEDKSSGNTIYF
TRBV24-1,14,.,TRBJ2-3,TRBD2,TGTGCCACCAGTCGGACTAGCGGCTCAGATACGCAGTATTTT,CATSRTSGSDTQYF
TRBV5-1,15,.,TRBJ1-4,TRBD1,TGCGCCAGCAGCTCGGGGGACAGTACTAATGAAAAACTGTTTTTT,CASSSGDSTNEKLFF
TRBV10-3,15,.,TRBJ2-1,TRBD1,TGTGCCATCACCGGCCAGACAGGGCACTACAATGAGCAGTTCTTC,CAITGQTGHYNEQFF
TRBV6-4,15,.,TRBJ2-3,TRBD1,TGTGCCAGCAGCCAGACAGGGGGCGGCACAGATACGCAGTATTTT,CASSQTGGGTDTQYF
TRBV5-1,16,few,TRBJ2-2,.,TGCGCCAGCAGCTCGGTGGGGGGAAGGAGCACCGGGGAGCTGTTTTTT,CASSSVGGRSTGELFF
TRBV7-6,15,.,TRBJ1-1,.,TGTGCCAGCAGCGCGACAGGTCACCCGAACACTGAAGCTTTCTTT,CASSATGHPNTEAFF
TRBV30,14,.,TRBJ1-1,.,TGTGCCCGTACAGGTTCCCGTATGGACACTGAAGCTTTCTTT,CARTGSRMDTEAFF
TRBV7-2,15,.,TRBJ2-7,.,TGTGCCAGCAGCTTAGGGAGGGAGCGGTCCTACGAGCAGTACTTC,CASSLGRERSYEQYF
TRBV10-3,13,.,TRBJ1-1,.,TGTGCCATCACAGGGTTTGAGGACACTGAAGCTTTCTTT,CAITGFEDTEAFF
TRBV14,14,.,TRBJ1-6,.,TGTGCCAGCAGCCTTAACACCTATAATTCACCCCTCCACTTT,CASSLNTYNSPLHF
TRBV10-3,16,.,TRBJ2-4,TRBD1,TGTGCCATCAGTGAGTTTTTGGACAGGGCCAAAAACATTCAGTACTTC,CAISEFLDRAKNIQYF
TRBV27,13,.,TRBJ2-1,TRBD2,TGTGAAGGGCGGCGGGAGGGGCGGTATGAGCAGTTCTTC,CEGRREGRYEQFF
TRBV10-3,15,.,TRBJ1-2,TRBD1,TGTGCCATCAGTGAAGGGACAGGGTTGGGGTATGGCTACACCTTC,CAISEGTGLGYGYTF
TRBV11-1,14,.,TRBJ2-2,TRBD1,TGTGCCAGCAGCTTCCCGGGACAGGTCGGGGAGCTGTTTTTT,CASSFPGQVGELFF
TRBV18,13,.,TRBJ1-5,.,TGTGCCAGCTCACCATCGAGGTCTCAGCCCCAGCATTTT,CASSPSRSQPQHF
TRBV2,14,few,TRBJ1-1,TRBD1,TGTGCCAGCAGTAGACAGGGGCGGAACACTGAAGCTTTCTTT,CASSRQGRNTEAFF
TRBV13,14,.,TRBJ2-7,.,TGTGCCAGCAGCGCAGCGGACCTATTCTACGAGCAGTACTTC,CASSAADLFYEQYF
TRBV12-5,14,.,TRBJ1-5,.,TGTGCTATAGGGGGGGCAACGAGCAATCAGCCCCAGCATTTT,CAIGGATSNQPQHF
TRBV6-2/TRBV6-3,13,.,TRBJ1-1,.,TGTGCCAGCAGTTACAGGACAGACACTGAAGCTTTCTTT,CASSYRTDTEAFF
TRBV10-3,14,.,TRBJ2-7,.,TGTGCCATCAGTGAGTCGATCGCGGCCGGCGAGCAGTACTTC,CAISESIAAGEQYF
TRBV19,16,.,TRBJ1-4,.,TGTGCCAGTAGCAGGACGGGGGGGACCACTAATGAAAAACTGTTTTTT,CASSRTGGTTNEKLFF
TRBV12-3/TRBV12-4,12,few,TRBJ2-7,.,TGTGCCAGCAGCCCTGGACAGAACGAGCAGTACTTC,CASSPGQNEQYF
TRBV7-2,17,.,TRBJ2-1,TRBD2,TGTGCCAGCAGCTCAGACCCCGGGACTAGTAGGGTAGGTGAGCAGTTCTTC,CASSSDPGTSRVGEQFF
TRBV5-1,13,.,TRBJ2-1,.,TGCGCCAGCAGTGCGGCAGATTACAATGAGCAGTTCTTC,CASSAADYNEQFF
TRBV7-2,15,.,TRBJ1-5,.,TGTGCCAGCAGACACGTGACAAATAGCAATCAGCCCCAGCATTTT,CASRHVTNSNQPQHF
TRBV30,17,once,TRBJ2-3,.,TGTGCCTGGAGTGTAGGGACGCGGGGAATTTTCACAGATACGCAGTATTTT,CAWSVGTRGIFTDTQYF
TRBV9,15,.,TRBJ2-7,TRBD1,TGTGCCAGCTGCCCCGGACAGGGGGCGTCGGACGAGCAGTACTTC,CASCPGQGASDEQYF
TRBV7-9,14,.,TRBJ1-1,TRBD1,TGTGCCAGCAGCTCGACAGGGGCGTTCACTGAAGCTTTCTTT,CASSSTGAFTEAFF
TRBV2,16,.,TRBJ2-3,.,TGTGCCAGCAGGTCGAACCGACTAGTCCCGGAAAGCGCGCAGTATTTT,CASRSNRLVPESAQYF
TRBV6-5,12,.,TRBJ1-2,TRBD1,TGTGCCAGCGGCCCCGACAGGGGTGGCTACACCTTC,CASGPDRGGYTF
TRBV10-3,14,.,TRBJ1-4,.,TGTGCCATCAGAGGGGACTCGGGAAGCGGAAAACTGTTTTTT,CAIRGDSGSGKLFF
TRBV20-1,12,.,TRBJ2-5,.,TGCAGTGCTAGTGGGCAGCAAGAGACCCAGTACTTC,CSASGQQETQYF
TRBV7-2,15,.,TRBJ2-1,TRBD2,TGTGCCAGCAGCTTAGCTAGCGGGCCCTACAATGAGCAGTTCTTC,CASSLASGPYNEQFF
TRBV7-3,14,once,TRBJ2-7,.,TGTGCCAGCAGCTTAATGGGCAGGACCTACGAGCAGTACTTC,CASSLMGRTYEQYF